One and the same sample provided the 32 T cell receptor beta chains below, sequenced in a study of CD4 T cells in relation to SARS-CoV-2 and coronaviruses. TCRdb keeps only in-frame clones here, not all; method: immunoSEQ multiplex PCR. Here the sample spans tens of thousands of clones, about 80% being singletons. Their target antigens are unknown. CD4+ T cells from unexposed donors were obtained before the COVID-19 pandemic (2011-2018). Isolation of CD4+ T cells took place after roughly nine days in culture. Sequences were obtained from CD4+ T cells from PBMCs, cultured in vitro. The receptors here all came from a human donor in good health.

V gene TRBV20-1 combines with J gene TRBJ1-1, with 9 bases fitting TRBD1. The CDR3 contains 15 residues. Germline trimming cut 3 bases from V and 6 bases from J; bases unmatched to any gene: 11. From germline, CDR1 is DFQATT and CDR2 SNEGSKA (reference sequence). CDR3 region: CSASPGTGFGAEAFF. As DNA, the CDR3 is TGCAGTGCTAGTCCCGGGACAGGGTTCGGAGCTGAAGCTTTCTTT.

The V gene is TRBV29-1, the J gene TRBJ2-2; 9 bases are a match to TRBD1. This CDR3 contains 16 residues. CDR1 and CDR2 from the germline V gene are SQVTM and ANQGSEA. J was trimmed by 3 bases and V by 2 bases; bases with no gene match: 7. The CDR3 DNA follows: TGCAGCGTTGAACTCGGACAGGGGCCCTACACCGGGGAGCTGTTTTTT. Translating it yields CSVELGQGPYTGELFF.

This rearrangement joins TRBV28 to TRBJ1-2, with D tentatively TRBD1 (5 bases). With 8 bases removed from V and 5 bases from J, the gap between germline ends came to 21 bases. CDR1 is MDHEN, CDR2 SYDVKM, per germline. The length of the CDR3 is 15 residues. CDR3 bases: TGTGCCAGCCAGGGCCCCCTAGGGAAAGAGTATGGCTACACCTTC. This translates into CASQGPLGKEYGYTF.

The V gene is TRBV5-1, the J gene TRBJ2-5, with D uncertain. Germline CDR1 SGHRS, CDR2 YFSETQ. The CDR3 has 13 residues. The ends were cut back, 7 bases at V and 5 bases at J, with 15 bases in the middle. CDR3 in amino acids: CASGWSEWETQYF. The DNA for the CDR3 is TGCGCCAGCGGATGGAGCGAATGGGAGACCCAGTACTTC.

DNA for the CDR3: TGTGCCAGTAATATCCGACAGATATCGAACACTGAAGCTTTCTTT. It codes for CASNIRQISNTEAFF. The rearrangement joins TRBV19 to TRBJ1-1, with D perhaps TRBD1 (5 bases). Germline V gene sequence: CDR1 LNHDA, CDR2 SQIVND (reference sequence). The V gene lost 7 bases and the J gene lost 1 base, with 16 bases spanning the gap. CDR3 size: 15 residues.

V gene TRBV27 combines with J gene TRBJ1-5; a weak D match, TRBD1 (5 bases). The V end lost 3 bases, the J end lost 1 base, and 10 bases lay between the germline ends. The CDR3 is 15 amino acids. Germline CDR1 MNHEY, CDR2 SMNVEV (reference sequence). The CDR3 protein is CASSFGGSSNQPQHF. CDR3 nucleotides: TGTGCCAGCAGTTTTGGGGGGTCGAGCAATCAGCCCCAGCATTTT.

Written as DNA, the CDR3 is TGTGCCAGCAGCTTGGCTGGGCAGGGAGGAAACACCATATATTTT. Protein product: CASSLAGQGGNTIYF. The rearrangement joins TRBV6-5 to TRBJ1-3, with D possibly being TRBD1 (5 bases). The CDR3 spans 15 residues. V gave up 6 bases and J gave up 4 bases, with 16 bases separating them. CDR1 and CDR2 from the germline V gene are MNHEY and SVGAGI.

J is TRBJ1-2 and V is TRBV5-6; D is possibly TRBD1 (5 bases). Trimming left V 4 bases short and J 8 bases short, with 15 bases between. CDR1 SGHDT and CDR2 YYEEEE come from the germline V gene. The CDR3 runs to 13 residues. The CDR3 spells CASSPARGVGYTF. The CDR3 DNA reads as TGTGCCAGCAGCCCGGCAAGGGGCGTCGGCTACACCTTC. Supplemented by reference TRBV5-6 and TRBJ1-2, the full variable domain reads DAGVTQSPTHLIKTRGQQVTLRCSPKSGHDTVSWYQQALGQGPQFIFQYYEEEERQRGNFPDRFSGHQFPNYSSELNVNALLLGDSALYLCASSPARGVGYTFGSGTRLTVV.

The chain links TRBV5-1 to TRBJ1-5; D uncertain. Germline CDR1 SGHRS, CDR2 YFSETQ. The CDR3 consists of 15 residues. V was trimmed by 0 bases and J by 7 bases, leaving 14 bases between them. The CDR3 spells CASSLEPKGGQPQHF. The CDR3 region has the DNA TGCGCCAGCAGCTTGGAGCCAAAGGGAGGGCAGCCCCAGCATTTT.

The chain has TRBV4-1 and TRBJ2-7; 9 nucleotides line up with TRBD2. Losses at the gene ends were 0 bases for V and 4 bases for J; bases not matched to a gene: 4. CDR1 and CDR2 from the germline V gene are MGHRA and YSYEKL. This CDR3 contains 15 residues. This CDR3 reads CASSQEDLAGYEQYF. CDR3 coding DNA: TGCGCCAGCAGCCAAGAGGATCTAGCGGGGTACGAGCAGTACTTC.

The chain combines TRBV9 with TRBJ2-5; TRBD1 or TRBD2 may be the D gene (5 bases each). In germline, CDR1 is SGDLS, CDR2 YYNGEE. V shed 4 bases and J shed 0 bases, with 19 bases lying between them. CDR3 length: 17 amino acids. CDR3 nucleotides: TGTGCCAGCAGCCCGAGAGTGGGACGGAAAGACCAAGAGACCCAGTACTTC. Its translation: CASSPRVGRKDQETQYF. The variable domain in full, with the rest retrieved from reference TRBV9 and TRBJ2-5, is DSGVTQTPKHLITATGQRVTLRCSPRSGDLSVYWYQQSLDQGLQFLIQYYNGEERAKGNILERFSAQQFPDLHSELNLSSLELGDSALYFCASSPRVGRKDQETQYFGPGTRLLVL.

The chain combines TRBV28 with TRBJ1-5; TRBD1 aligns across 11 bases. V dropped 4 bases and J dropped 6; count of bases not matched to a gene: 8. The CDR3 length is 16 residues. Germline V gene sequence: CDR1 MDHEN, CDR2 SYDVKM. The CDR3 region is CASSSPDRGPSQPQHF. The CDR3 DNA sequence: TGTGCCAGCAGTTCACCGGACAGGGGGCCCAGTCAGCCCCAGCATTTT.

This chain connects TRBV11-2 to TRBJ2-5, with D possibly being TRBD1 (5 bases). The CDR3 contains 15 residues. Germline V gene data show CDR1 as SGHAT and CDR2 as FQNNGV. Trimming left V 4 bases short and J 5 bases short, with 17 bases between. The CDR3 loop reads CASSYLRGLGETQYF. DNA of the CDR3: TGTGCCAGCAGCTACTTAAGGGGTCTGGGGGAGACCCAGTACTTC.

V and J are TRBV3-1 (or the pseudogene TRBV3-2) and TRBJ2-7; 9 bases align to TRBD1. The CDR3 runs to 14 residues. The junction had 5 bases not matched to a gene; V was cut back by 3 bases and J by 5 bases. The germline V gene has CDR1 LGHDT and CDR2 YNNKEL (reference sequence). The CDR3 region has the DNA TGTGCCAGCAGCCAGCGGACAGGGGCGGACGAGCAGTACTTC. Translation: CASSQRTGADEQYF.

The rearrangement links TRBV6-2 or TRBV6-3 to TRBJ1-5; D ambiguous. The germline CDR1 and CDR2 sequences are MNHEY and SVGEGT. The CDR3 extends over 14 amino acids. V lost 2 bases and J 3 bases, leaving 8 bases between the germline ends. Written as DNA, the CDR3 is TGTGCCAGCAGTTACGGTAACCACAATCAGCCCCAGCATTTT. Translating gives CASSYGNHNQPQHF.

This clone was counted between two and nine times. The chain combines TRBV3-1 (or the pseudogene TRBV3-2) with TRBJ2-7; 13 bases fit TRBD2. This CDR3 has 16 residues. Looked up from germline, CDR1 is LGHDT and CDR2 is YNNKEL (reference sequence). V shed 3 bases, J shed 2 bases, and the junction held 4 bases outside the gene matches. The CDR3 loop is CASSQTSGRRAYEQYF. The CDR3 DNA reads TGTGCCAGCAGCCAGACTAGCGGGAGGAGAGCCTACGAGCAGTACTTC.

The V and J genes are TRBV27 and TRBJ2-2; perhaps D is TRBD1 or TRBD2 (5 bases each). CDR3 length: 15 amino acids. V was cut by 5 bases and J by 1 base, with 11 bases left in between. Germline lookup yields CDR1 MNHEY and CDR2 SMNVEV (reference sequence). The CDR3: CASSRGTRNTGELFF. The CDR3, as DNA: TGTGCCAGCAGTCGAGGGACGCGGAACACCGGGGAGCTGTTTTTT.

The CDR3: CAWSAGSYGYTF. For the CDR3, the DNA is TGTGCCTGGAGCGCTGGGAGCTATGGCTACACCTTC. The chain uses TRBV30 and TRBJ1-2; the D is unclear. CDR1 and CDR2 (germline): GTSNPN, SVGIG (reference sequence). The ends were cut back, 3 bases at V and 4 bases at J, with 9 bases in the middle. This CDR3 region has 12 residues.

Written as DNA, the CDR3 is TGTGCCTGGAGGCCGTTGGGACAGGGGTTTCGCACAGATACGCAGTATTTT. It yields the protein CAWRPLGQGFRTDTQYF. The J gene is TRBJ2-3, the V gene TRBV30; 10 nucleotides align to TRBD1. Germline CDR1 reads GTSNPN; CDR2 reads SVGIG (reference sequence). The CDR3 covers 17 residues. V lost 3 bases to trimming and J lost 1 base; unmatched junction nucleotides: 10.

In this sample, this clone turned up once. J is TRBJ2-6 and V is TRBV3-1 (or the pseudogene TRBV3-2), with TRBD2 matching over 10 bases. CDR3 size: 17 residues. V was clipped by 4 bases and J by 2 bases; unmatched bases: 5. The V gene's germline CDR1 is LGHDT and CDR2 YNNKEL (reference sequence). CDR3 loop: CASSPLAGEPGANVLTF. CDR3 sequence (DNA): TGTGCCAGCAGCCCCCTAGCGGGAGAACCTGGGGCCAACGTCCTGACTTTC.

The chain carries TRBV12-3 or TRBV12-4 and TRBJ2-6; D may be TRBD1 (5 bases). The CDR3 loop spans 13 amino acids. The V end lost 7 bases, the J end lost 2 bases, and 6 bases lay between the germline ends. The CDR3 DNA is TGTGCCAGCAAGGGGCCTGGGGCCAACGTCCTGACTTTC. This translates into CASKGPGANVLTF.

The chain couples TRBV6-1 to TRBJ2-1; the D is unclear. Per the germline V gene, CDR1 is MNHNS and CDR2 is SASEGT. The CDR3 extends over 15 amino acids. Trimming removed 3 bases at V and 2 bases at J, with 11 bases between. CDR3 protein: CASSDGGTTYNEQFF. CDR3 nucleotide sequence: TGTGCCAGCAGTGACGGCGGAACTACCTACAATGAGCAGTTCTTC.

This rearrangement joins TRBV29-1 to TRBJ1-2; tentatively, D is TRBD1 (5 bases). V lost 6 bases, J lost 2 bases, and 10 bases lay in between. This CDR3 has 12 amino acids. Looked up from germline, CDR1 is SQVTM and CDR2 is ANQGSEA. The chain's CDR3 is CSVPEGNYGYTF. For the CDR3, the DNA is TGCAGCGTGCCCGAGGGGAACTATGGCTACACCTTC. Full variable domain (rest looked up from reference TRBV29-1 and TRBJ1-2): SAVISQKPSRDICQRGTSLTIQCQVDSQVTMMFWYRQQPGQSLTLIATANQGSEATYESGFVIDKFPISRPNLTFSTLTVSNMSPEDSSIYLCSVPEGNYGYTFGSGTRLTVV.

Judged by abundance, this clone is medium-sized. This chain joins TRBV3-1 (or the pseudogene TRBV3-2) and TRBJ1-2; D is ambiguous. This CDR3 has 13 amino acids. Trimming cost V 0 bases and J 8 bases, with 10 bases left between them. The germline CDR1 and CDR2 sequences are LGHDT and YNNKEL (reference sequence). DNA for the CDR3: TGTGCCAGCAGCCAAGATGGGCGGGGAGGCTACACCTTC. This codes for CASSQDGRGGYTF.

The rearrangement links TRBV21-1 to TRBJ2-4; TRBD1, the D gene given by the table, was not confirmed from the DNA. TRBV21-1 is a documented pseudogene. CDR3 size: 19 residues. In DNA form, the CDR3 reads TGTGCCAGCAGCAAAGCGGCAGGGGATGGGGTACTAGCCAAAAACATTCAGTACTTC. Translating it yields CASSKAAGDGVLAKNIQYF.

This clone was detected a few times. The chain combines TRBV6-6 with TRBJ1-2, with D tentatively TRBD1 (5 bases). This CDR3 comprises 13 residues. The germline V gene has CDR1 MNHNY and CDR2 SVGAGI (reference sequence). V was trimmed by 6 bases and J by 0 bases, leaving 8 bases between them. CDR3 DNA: TGTGCCAGCAGCCAGACAGCTAACTATGGCTACACCTTC. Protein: CASSQTANYGYTF.

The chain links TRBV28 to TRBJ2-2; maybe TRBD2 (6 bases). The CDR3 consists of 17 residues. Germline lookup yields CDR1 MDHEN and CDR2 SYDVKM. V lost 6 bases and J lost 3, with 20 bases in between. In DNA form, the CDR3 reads TGTGCCAGCAGCTCCACCCCGGGCGGGACCTACACCGGGGAGCTGTTTTTT. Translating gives CASSSTPGGTYTGELFF.

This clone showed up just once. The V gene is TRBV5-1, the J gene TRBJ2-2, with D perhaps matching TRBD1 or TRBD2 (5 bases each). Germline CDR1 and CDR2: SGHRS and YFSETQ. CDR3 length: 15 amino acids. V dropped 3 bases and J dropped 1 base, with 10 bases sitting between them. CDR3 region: CASSSGALNTGELFF. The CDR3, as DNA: TGCGCCAGCAGCTCCGGGGCCCTGAACACCGGGGAGCTGTTTTTT.

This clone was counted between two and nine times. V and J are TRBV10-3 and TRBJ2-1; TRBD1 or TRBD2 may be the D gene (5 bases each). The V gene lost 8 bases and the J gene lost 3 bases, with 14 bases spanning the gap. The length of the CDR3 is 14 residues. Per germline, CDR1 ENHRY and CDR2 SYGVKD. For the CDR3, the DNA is TGTGCCATCGGGGGAACGGGGAACTACAATGAGCAGTTCTTC. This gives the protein CAIGGTGNYNEQFF.

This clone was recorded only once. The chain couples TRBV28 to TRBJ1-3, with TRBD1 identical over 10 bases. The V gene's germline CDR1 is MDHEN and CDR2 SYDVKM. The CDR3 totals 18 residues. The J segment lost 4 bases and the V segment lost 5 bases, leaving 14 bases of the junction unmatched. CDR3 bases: TGTGCCAGCAGTCCCGACAGGGGGCGGGCTACGAAAGGAAACACCATATATTTT. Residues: CASSPDRGRATKGNTIYF.

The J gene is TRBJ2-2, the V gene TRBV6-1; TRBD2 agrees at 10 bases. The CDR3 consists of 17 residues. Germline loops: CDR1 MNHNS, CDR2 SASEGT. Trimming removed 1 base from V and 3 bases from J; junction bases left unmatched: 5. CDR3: CASSEGLAGSHTGELFF. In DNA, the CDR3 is TGTGCCAGCAGTGAAGGACTAGCGGGTTCCCACACCGGGGAGCTGTTTTTT.

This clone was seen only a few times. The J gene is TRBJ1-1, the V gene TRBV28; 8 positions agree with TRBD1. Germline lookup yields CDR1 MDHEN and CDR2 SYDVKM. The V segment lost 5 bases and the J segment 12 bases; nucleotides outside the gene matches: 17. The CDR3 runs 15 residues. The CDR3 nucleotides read TGTGCCAGCAGTCTACCCCAGGGGGCGCTTTCGTGGTCTTTCTTT. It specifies CASSLPQGALSWSFF.